This section outlines one T cell receptor (beta chain) sequence together with its context. Its matching antigen is unknown. At survey level, the immunoSEQ assay was run in its v3.0 version. Clones were read by immunoSEQ multiplex PCR, and TCRdb kept only the in-frame ones, dropping some. The sample shows about 19,000 clones, less than 85% of them seen only once. The CDR3 consists of 16 residues. V lost 5 bases, J lost 1 base, and 7 bases stayed unmatched. CDR1 and CDR2 (germline): MDHEN, SYDVKM. This sample is part of a study of long-term antiretroviral therapy in people with HIV. Study results and limitations: The range of CDR3 lengths in HIV repertoires proved narrower than that found in controls.

This clonotype originated in a man between 18 and 29 years old with HIV. V usage is TRBV28 and J usage is TRBJ2-2, with 7 bases identical to TRBD2. The sample in question was unsorted PBMCs, obtained at the start of antiretroviral therapy, before treatment. This chain's CDR3 is CASSRPVAGNTGELFF. CDR3 in DNA: TGTGCCAGCAGTCGACCGGTAGCGGGGAACACCGGGGAGCTGTTTTTT. The full variable domain, rest sourced from reference TRBV28 and TRBJ2-2, is DVKVTQSSRYLVKRTGEKVFLECVQDMDHENMFWYRQDPGLGLRLIYFSYDVKMKEKGDIPEGYSVSREKKERFSLILESASTNQTSMYLCASSRPVAGNTGELFFGEGSRLTVL.